The T cell receptor beta chain described here comes from a study of T cells in Graves' hyperthyroidism and ophthalmopathy (dated by TCRdb to between 2018 and 2020). In terms of the full investigation: Peripheral blood samples were taken at the time of initial diagnosis, prior to any treatment. To identify TCR V-J signatures that set the groups apart, the researchers used a discovery cohort of 100 or so patients, made up of about 44 with Graves' ophthalmopathy and some 55 with stable Graves' hyperthyroidism. TCR Vbeta CDR3 sequencing of some 140 peripheral blood samples (43 ophthalmopathy, roughly 72 hyperthyroidism and roughly 17 progressor patients) is reported in the paper. After sampling, hyperthyroidism patients received methimazole starting at 30 mg daily, and ophthalmopathy patients received high-dose intravenous methylprednisolone. In addition, the study compared T-cell repertoires in thyroid tissue and in blood from six Graves' hyperthyroidism patients. Prospective prediction of ophthalmopathy was tested in an independent validation cohort of fewer than 20 hyperthyroidism patients and 15 to 17 patients who later progressed to ophthalmopathy. The 90 to 100 discovery patients were randomly divided into training and test sets at a 7:3 ratio.

Amplification of TCR beta CDR3 regions was carried out from RNA transcripts. A first-round RT-PCR of the TCR CDR3 used the HTBI primer set with the Qiagen OneStep RT-PCR kit. Libraries were constructed in a second round of multiplex PCR, after which size selection and purification were performed. The libraries were sequenced on an Illumina HiSeq2000 using paired-end 100 bp reads. The study's own analysis went as follows. SOAPnuke was used to process the raw data, with reads discarded if the reads contained adapters or uncalled bases, had a mean Phred below 15, or lacked an exact constant-primer or identifier match. High-quality paired reads were merged using COPE v1.2.5, and each unique nucleotide sequence was defined as a clonotype. MiTCR v1.1 was used to align clonotypes to the IMGT TRBV, TRBD and TRBJ reference segments. The analysis was restricted to V-J combinations with a frequency above 0.0001, which together covered 99% to 99.2% of the repertoires. The TCS score was defined as the ratio of F50 (clonal expansion) to E x V (chaos), calculated using BLOSUM62-based TCRdist between CDR3 peptides within each V-J. Welch's t-statistics and random forest reduced some 510 V-J features to about 12, which were used in a naive Bayes classifier (R e1071). TCRdb handled the public reads itself, with Q25 trimming in fastp and clone calling in MiXCR, and kept productive beta chains. Under each unique CDR3 protein, matching rows form one entry showing the most common genes and DNA. Here the V and J calls rest on TCRdb's processing, not on the authors' analysis. The sample table shows roughly 700,000 distinct CDR3 sequences, and approximately 15% are seen once. In total, the top ten clones hold roughly a tenth of the sample.

The paper as a whole reports these results and caveats: A model built on a 13 V-J signature distinguished ophthalmopathy from stable hyperthyroidism, reaching around 90% sensitivity and under 84% specificity in cross-validation and 80%/75% in testing. Sample size was not statistically predetermined, and blinding of investigators to group allocation was not performed. Most expanded thyroid clonotypes (frequency above 0.001) were also detected in blood, suggesting blood repertoires may reflect thyroid immune responses. During validation, the model predicted progression to ophthalmopathy a median of roughly 7.1 months ahead of onset, with more than 60% sensitivity and around 72% specificity.

On this clonotype itself: Its target antigen remains unknown. One base away there is no much larger clone; base qualities are not given.

Via the germline V gene, CDR1 is MDHEN and CDR2 SYDVKM. The junction carries 16 bases between V and J, which are trimmed by 6 bases and 4 bases respectively. Its CDR3 holds 15 amino acids, cysteine through phenylalanine. The only DNA kept is the CDR3, 45 bases in frame from the first base. Graves' hyperthyroidism was defined as stable when no progression to ophthalmopathy occurred over 18 months of follow-up. Hyperthyroidism patients were aged 18 to 65 years and newly diagnosed, with disease duration of less than 2 months. Patients with uncontrolled infections, other autoimmune diseases, pregnancy or lactation were excluded. Clinical symptoms, serum thyroxine and TRAb, thyroid ultrasound, and orbital computed tomography formed the basis for the diagnoses. PBMCs were separated from under 11 ml of fresh peripheral blood using Ficoll-Paque density gradient centrifugation. Trizol reagent was used to extract total RNA, and RNA quality was then checked on an Agilent 2100 Bioanalyzer.

The sample consisted of blood. The rearranged segments are TRBV28 and TRBJ2-4; a confident D gene designation cannot be given. This TCR was recovered from a woman aged 18-29 years with Graves' hyperthyroidism. The nucleotide sequence reads TGTGCCAGCAGGGACCTTAGTGGGTTGAAAAACATTCAGTACTTC. Translated, it gives CASRDLSGLKNIQYF.